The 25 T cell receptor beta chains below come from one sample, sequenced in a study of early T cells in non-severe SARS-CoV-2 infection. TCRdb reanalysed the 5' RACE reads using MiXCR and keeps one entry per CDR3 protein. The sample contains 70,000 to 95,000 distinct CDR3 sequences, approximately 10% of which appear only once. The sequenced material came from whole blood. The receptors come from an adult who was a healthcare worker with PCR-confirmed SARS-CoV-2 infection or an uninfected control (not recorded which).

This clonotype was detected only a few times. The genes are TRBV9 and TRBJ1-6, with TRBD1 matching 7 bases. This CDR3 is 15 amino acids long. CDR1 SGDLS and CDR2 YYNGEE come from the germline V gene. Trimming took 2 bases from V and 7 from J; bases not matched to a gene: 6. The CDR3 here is CASSVTRQGNSPLHF. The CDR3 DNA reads TGTGCCAGCAGCGTGACCAGACAGGGAAATTCACCCCTCCACTTT.

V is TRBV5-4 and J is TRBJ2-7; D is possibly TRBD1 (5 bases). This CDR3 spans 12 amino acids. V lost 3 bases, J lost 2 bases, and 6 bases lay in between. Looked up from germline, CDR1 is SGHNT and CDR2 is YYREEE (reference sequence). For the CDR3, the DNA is TGTGCCAGCAGCTCAGGGACCTACGAGCAGTACTTC. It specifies CASSSGTYEQYF. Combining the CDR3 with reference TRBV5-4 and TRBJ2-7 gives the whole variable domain ETGVTQSPTHLIKTRGQQVTLRCSSQSGHNTVSWYQQALGQGPQFIFQYYREEENGRGNFPPRFSGLQFPNYSSELNVNALELDDSALYLCASSSGTYEQYFGPGTRLTVT.

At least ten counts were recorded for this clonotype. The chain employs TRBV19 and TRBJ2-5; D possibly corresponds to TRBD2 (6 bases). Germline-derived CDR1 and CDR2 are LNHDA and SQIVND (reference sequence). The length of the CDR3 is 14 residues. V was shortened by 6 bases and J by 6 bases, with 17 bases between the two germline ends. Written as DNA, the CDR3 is TGTGCCAGTAGCGGGACTGGGGCGTTGAAGACCCAGTACTTC. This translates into CASSGTGALKTQYF.

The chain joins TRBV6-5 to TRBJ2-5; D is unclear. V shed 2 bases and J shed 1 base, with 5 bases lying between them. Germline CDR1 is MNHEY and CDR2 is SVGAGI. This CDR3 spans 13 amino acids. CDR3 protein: CASSYEVQETQYF. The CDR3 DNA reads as TGTGCCAGCAGTTACGAGGTCCAAGAGACCCAGTACTTC.

CDR3 region: CASSYPDEQFF. In nucleotides, the CDR3 is TGTGCCAGCAGTTACCCGGATGAGCAGTTCTTC. The chain is built from TRBV6-2 or TRBV6-3 and TRBJ2-1, with D unresolved. The V end lost 2 bases, the J end lost 8 bases, and 4 bases lay between the germline ends. Germline CDR1 reads MNHEY; CDR2 reads SVGEGT. The CDR3 is 11 amino acids.

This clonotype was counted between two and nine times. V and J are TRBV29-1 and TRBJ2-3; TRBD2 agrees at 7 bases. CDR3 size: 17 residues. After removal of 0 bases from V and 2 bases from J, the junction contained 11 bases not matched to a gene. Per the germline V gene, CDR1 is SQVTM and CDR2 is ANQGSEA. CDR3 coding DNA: TGCAGCGTTGAAGATGCCCTACAGCGGGGAGCCACAGATACGCAGTATTTT. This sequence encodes CSVEDALQRGATDTQYF.

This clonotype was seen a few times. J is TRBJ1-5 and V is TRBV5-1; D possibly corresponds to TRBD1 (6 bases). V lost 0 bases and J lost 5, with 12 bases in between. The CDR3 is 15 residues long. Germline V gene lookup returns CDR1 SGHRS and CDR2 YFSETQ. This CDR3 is CASSLEGDRYQPQHF. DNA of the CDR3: TGCGCCAGCAGCTTGGAGGGTGACAGGTATCAGCCCCAGCATTTT. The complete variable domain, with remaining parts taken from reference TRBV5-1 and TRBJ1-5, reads KAGVTQTPRYLIKTRGQQVTLSCSPISGHRSVSWYQQTPGQGLQFLFEYFSETQRNKGNFPGRFSGRQFSNSRSEMNVSTLELGDSALYLCASSLEGDRYQPQHFGDGTRLSIL.

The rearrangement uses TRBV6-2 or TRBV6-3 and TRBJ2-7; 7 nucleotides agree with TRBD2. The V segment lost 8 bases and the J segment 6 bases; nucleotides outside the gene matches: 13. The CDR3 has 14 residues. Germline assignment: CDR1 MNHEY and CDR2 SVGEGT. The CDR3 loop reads CASLRPASGREQYF. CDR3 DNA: TGTGCCAGCCTACGCCCGGCTAGCGGACGCGAGCAGTACTTC.

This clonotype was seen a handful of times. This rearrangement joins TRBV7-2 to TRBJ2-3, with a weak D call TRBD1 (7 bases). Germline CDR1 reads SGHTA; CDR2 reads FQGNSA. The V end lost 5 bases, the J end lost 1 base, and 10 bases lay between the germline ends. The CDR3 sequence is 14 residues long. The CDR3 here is CASSRRGGTDTQYF. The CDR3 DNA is TGTGCCAGCAGCCGCAGGGGGGGCACAGATACGCAGTATTTT. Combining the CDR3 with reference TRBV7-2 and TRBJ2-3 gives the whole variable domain GAGVSQSPSNKVTEKGKDVELRCDPISGHTALYWYRQSLGQGLEFLIYFQGNSAPDKSGLPSDRFSAERTGGSVSTLTIQRTQQEDSAVYLCASSRRGGTDTQYFGPGTRLTVL.

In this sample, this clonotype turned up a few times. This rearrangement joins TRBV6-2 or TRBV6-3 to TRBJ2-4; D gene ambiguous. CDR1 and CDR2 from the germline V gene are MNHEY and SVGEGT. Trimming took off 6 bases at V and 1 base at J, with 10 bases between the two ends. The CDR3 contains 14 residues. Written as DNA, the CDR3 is TGTGCCAGCAGGGACCCTGTTGCCAAAAACATTCAGTACTTC. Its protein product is CASRDPVAKNIQYF.

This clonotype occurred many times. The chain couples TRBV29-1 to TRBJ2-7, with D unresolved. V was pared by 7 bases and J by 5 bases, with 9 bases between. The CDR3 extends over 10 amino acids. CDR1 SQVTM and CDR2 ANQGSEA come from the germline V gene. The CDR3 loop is CSALSDEQYF. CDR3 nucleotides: TGCAGCGCTTTGTCCGACGAGCAGTACTTC.

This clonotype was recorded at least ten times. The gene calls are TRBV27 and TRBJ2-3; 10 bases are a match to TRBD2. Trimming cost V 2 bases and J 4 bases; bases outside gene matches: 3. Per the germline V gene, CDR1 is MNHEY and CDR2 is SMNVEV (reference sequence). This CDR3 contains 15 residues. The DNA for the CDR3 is TGTGCCAGCAGTTTAACTACTAGCGGGGCAGATACGCAGTATTTT. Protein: CASSLTTSGADTQYF.

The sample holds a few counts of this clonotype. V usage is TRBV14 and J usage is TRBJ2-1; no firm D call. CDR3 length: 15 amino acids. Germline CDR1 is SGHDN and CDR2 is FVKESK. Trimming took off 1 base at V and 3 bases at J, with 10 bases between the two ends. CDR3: CASSQVGKGYNEQFF. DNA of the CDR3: TGTGCCAGCAGCCAAGTAGGTAAGGGCTACAATGAGCAGTTCTTC.

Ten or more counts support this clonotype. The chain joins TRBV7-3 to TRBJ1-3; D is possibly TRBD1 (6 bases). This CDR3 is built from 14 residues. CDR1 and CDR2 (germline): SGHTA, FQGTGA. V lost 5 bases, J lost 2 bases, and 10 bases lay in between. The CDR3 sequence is CASSPGTTGNTIYF. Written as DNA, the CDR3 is TGTGCCAGCAGCCCCGGGACAACTGGAAACACCATATATTTT.

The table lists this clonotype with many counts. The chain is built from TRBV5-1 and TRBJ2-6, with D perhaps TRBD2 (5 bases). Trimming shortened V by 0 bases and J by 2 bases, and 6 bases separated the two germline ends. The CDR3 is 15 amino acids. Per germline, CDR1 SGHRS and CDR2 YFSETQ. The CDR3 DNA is TGCGCCAGCAGCTTGGATAGCGCTGGGGCCAACGTCCTGACTTTC. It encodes CASSLDSAGANVLTF.

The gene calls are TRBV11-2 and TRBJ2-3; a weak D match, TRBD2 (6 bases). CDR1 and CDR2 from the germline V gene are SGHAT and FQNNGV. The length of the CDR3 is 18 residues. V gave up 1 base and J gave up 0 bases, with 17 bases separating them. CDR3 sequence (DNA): TGTGCCAGCAGCTTAGGGAGGGTAGCTAGGCGGAGCACAGATACGCAGTATTTT. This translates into CASSLGRVARRSTDTQYF.

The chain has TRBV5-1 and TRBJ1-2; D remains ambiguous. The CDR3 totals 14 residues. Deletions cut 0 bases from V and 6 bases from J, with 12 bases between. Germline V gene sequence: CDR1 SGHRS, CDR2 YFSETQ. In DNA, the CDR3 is TGCGCCAGCAGCTTGGAGGCAGTTTCTGATGGCTACACCTTC. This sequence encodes CASSLEAVSDGYTF.

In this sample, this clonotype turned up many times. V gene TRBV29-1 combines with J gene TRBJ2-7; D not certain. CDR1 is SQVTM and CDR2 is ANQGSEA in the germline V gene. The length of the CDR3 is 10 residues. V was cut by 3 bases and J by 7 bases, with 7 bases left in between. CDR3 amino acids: CSVEEGEQYF. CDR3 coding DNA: TGCAGCGTTGAGGAAGGGGAGCAGTACTTC.

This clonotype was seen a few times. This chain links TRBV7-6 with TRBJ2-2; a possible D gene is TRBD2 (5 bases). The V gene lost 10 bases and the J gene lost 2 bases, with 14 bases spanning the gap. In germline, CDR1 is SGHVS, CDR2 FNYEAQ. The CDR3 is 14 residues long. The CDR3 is CATRGIFNTGELFF. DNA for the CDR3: TGTGCCACCCGGGGAATCTTTAACACCGGGGAGCTGTTTTTT.

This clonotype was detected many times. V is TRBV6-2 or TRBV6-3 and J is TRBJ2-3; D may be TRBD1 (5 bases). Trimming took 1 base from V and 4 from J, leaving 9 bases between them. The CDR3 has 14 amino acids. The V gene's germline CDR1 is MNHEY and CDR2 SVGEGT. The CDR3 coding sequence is TGTGCCAGCAGTTACTTCCAGGGCCCAGATACGCAGTATTTT. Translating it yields CASSYFQGPDTQYF.

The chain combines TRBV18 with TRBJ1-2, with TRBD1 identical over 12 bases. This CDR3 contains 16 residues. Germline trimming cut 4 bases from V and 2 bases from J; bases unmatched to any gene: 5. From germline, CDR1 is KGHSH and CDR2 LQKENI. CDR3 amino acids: CASSQGTGGANYGYTF. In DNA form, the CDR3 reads TGTGCCAGCTCACAGGGGACAGGGGGCGCGAACTATGGCTACACCTTC.

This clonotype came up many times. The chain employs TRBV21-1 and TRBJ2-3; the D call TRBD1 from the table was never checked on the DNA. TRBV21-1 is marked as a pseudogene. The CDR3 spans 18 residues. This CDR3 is CASSKVRLSRKDTDTQYF. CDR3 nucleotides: TGTGCCAGCAGCAAAGTGCGTCTGTCCCGAAAGGACACAGATACGCAGTATTTT.

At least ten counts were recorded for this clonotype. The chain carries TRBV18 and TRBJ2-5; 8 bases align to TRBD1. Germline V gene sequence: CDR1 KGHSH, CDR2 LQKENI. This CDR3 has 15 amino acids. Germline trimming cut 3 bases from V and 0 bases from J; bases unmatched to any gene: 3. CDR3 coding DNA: TGTGCCAGCTCACCCGACAGGGGAGACCAAGAGACCCAGTACTTC. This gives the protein CASSPDRGDQETQYF. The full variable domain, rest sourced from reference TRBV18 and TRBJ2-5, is NAGVMQNPRHLVRRRGQEARLRCSPMKGHSHVYWYRQLPEEGLKFMVYLQKENIIDESGMPKERFSAEFPKEGPSILRIQQVVRGDSAAYFCASSPDRGDQETQYFGPGTRLLVL.

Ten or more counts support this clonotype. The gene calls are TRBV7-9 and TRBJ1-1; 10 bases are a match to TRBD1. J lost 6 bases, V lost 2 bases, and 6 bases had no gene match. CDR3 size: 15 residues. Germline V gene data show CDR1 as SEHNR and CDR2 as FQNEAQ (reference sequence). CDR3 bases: TGTGCCAGCAGCTTATCCGGGACAGGGGATGCTGAAGCTTTCTTT. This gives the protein CASSLSGTGDAEAFF.

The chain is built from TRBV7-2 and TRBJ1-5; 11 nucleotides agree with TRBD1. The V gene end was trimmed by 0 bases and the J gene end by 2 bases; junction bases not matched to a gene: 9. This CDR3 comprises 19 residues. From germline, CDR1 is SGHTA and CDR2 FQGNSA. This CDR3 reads CASSLAYGTGGIRNQPQHF. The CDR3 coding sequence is TGTGCCAGCAGCTTAGCGTATGGGACAGGGGGTATACGCAATCAGCCCCAGCATTTT. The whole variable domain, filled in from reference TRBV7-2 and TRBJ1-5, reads GAGVSQSPSNKVTEKGKDVELRCDPISGHTALYWYRQSLGQGLEFLIYFQGNSAPDKSGLPSDRFSAERTGGSVSTLTIQRTQQEDSAVYLCASSLAYGTGGIRNQPQHFGDGTRLSIL.